The T cell receptor (beta chain) described here comes from a study of response to subunit inactivated influenza vaccine. General study findings and limits: T cells newly recruited by each seasonal influenza vaccination are few, the authors suggested.

Via MiXCR, TCRdb re-called the RT-PCR reads, giving one row per CDR3 protein. The table has 650,000 to 800,000 distinct CDR3 sequences, under 20% seen once. The germline CDR1 and CDR2 sequences are DFQATT and SNEGSKA (reference sequence). This CDR3 region has 12 residues. Trimming took off 4 bases at V and 0 bases at J, with 5 bases between the two ends. Remarks on this clonotype: What it binds is unknown.

The TCR originated in a man aged 45 to 65 who received an inactivated influenza vaccine. The sequenced sample was PBMCs from blood, obtained more than 4 days after vaccination. The chain couples TRBV20-1 to TRBJ2-3, with unresolved D. CDR3: CSAKSSTDTQYF. In DNA, the CDR3 is TGCAGTGCTAAAAGTAGCACAGATACGCAGTATTTT.